The 27 T cell receptor beta chains given below trace back to one sample, sequenced in a study of T cells in Graves' hyperthyroidism and ophthalmopathy. It was RNA transcripts that yielded the amplified TCR beta CDR3 regions. HTBI primers drove first-round RT-PCR of the TCR CDR3. Each CDR3 protein is one row after TCRdb ran MiXCR on the multiplex PCR reads. Here the sample spans a few hundred thousand distinct CDR3 sequences, roughly an eighth being singletons. The source material was blood. These receptor sequences come from a woman aged 18-35 years with Graves' hyperthyroidism.

This clonotype was detected a few times. The chain combines TRBV9 with TRBJ2-2; D not certain. Germline values: CDR1 SGDLS, CDR2 YYNGEE. The CDR3 is made up of 15 amino acids. V shed 0 bases and J shed 3 bases, with 9 bases lying between them. CDR3 in amino acids: CASSVDRMDTGELFF. The CDR3 region has the DNA TGTGCCAGCAGCGTAGACCGGATGGACACCGGGGAGCTGTTTTTT. The full variable domain, its missing parts supplied by reference TRBV9 and TRBJ2-2, is DSGVTQTPKHLITATGQRVTLRCSPRSGDLSVYWYQQSLDQGLQFLIQYYNGEERAKGNILERFSAQQFPDLHSELNLSSLELGDSALYFCASSVDRMDTGELFFGEGSRLTVL.

This clonotype was detected ten times or more. The gene calls are TRBV12-3 or TRBV12-4 and TRBJ2-1; 10 positions match TRBD1. Unmatched junction bases numbered 10, after V lost 4 bases and J lost 7 bases. The CDR3 runs to 16 residues. The CDR3 DNA reads as TGTGCCAGCAGTTCACCCAAGACAGGGGGCTTAAATGAGCAGTTCTTC. Translation: CASSSPKTGGLNEQFF.

This clonotype was detected ten times or more. The chain recombines TRBV6-5 with TRBJ1-1, with D perhaps TRBD1 (6 bases). The CDR3 contains 14 residues. Trimming shortened V by 1 base and J by 4 bases, and 10 bases separated the two germline ends. The germline V gene encodes CDR1 MNHEY and CDR2 SVGAGI. The CDR3 DNA follows: TGTGCCAGCAGTTACTTTACAGGGTCCACTGAAGCTTTCTTT. It encodes CASSYFTGSTEAFF.

This clonotype has a handful of counts. The chain recombines TRBV25-1 with TRBJ2-1; 9 nucleotides line up with TRBD2. The V and J ends lost 1 base and 4 bases, in that order; junction bases with no gene match: 5. The CDR3 consists of 16 residues. CDR1 and CDR2 from the germline V gene are MGHDK and SYGVNS. CDR3 nucleotides: TGTGCCAGCAGTGAATCGCGAGCGGGAGGATACAATGAGCAGTTCTTC. Residues: CASSESRAGGYNEQFF.

This clonotype showed up many times. The V and J genes are TRBV28 and TRBJ2-1; 14 nucleotides agree with TRBD2. There are 18 residues in the CDR3. Trimming removed 4 bases from V and 7 bases from J; junction bases left unmatched: 12. CDR1 and CDR2 from the germline V gene are MDHEN and SYDVKM. In DNA form, the CDR3 reads TGTGCCAGCAGTTCCGTTACCGGGACTAGCGGGAGTAGGAATGAGCAGTTCTTC. It is translated as CASSSVTGTSGSRNEQFF.

This clonotype was picked up a small number of times. This may be a read error, as it is one base from a much larger clone. The V gene is TRBV30, the J gene TRBJ2-4; D not resolved. V gave up 1 base and J gave up 10 bases, with 11 bases separating them. CDR1 and CDR2 (germline): GTSNPN, SVGIG (reference sequence). The CDR3 loop spans 12 amino acids. The CDR3 here is CAWSEGIGIQYF. CDR3 bases: TGTGCCTGGAGTGAGGGTATCGGGATTCAGTACTTC.

In this sample, this clonotype turned up many times. The chain joins TRBV6-1 to TRBJ2-7; D not certain. Between the trimmed V and J ends, which lost 2 bases and 3 bases, there was a span of 8 bases. Germline CDR1 is MNHNS and CDR2 is SASEGT. CDR3 length: 13 residues. In DNA, the CDR3 is TGTGCCAGCAGTGAATCGCCTTACTACGAGCAGTACTTC. It yields the protein CASSESPYYEQYF.

This clonotype has a handful of counts. This chain uses TRBV6-1 with TRBJ1-6; 9 bases map to TRBD1. Trimming removed 5 bases from V and 10 bases from J; junction bases left unmatched: 21. Germline CDR1 reads MNHNS; CDR2 reads SASEGT. The CDR3 covers 19 residues. CDR3 DNA: TGTGCCAGCAGTACCAAGCCGGGACAGGGCCTTAATTTGCGATCACCCCTCCACTTT. Its protein is CASSTKPGQGLNLRSPLHF.

A few counts support this clonotype. The rearrangement links TRBV2 to TRBJ1-3, with D unresolved. The CDR3 is 16 amino acids. The V gene's germline CDR1 is SNHLY and CDR2 FYNNEI. Trimming removed 2 bases from V and 0 bases from J, with 11 bases in between. The CDR3, as DNA: TGTGCCAGCAGTGAATACGAGAGCTCCTCTGGAAACACCATATATTTT. Translated, it gives CASSEYESSSGNTIYF.

This clonotype came up a few times. The V gene is TRBV19, the J gene TRBJ1-1; 7 nucleotides match TRBD1. The germline V gene encodes CDR1 LNHDA and CDR2 SQIVND (reference sequence). The length of the CDR3 is 10 residues. V dropped 10 bases and J dropped 11; count of bases not matched to a gene: 7. CDR3 in amino acids: CATKGAFAFF. CDR3 coding DNA: TGTGCCACCAAGGGGGCCTTTGCTTTCTTT.

The chain couples TRBV19 to TRBJ2-2; TRBD1 agrees at 11 bases. CDR1 is LNHDA, CDR2 SQIVND, per germline (reference sequence). Unmatched junction bases numbered 6, after V lost 3 bases and J lost 6 bases. This CDR3 contains 16 residues. CDR3 nucleotides: TGTGCCAGTAGTATTTGGACAGGGGGCGATTCCGGGGAGCTGTTTTTT. It translates to CASSIWTGGDSGELFF.

In its sample, this clonotype was seen many times. The gene calls are TRBV5-1 and TRBJ2-3, with 11 bases matching TRBD2. This CDR3 has 16 amino acids. CDR1 is SGHRS, CDR2 YFSETQ, per germline. Unmatched junction bases numbered 6, after V lost 3 bases and J lost 3 bases. The CDR3 coding sequence is TGCGCCAGCAGCTCGGGACTAGCGGCGGTTACAGATACGCAGTATTTT. This encodes CASSSGLAAVTDTQYF.

At least ten counts were recorded for this clonotype. The CDR3 loop is CASSPPLGVSGNTIYF. CDR3 DNA: TGTGCCAGCTCACCCCCTCTGGGGGTCTCTGGAAACACCATATATTTT. The V call is TRBV18, the J call TRBJ1-3, with a possible D match to TRBD1 (5 bases). The CDR3 consists of 16 residues. The V end lost 3 bases, the J end lost 0 bases, and 12 bases lay between the germline ends. Looked up from germline, CDR1 is KGHSH and CDR2 is LQKENI.

Comments on this clonotype: This clone may be a read error of a much larger clone one base away. The CDR3 here is CASSGVGVTEAFF. The CDR3 DNA reads TGTGCCAGCAGTGGTGTCGGGGTAACCGAAGCTTTCTTT. The chain couples TRBV6-2 or TRBV6-3 to TRBJ1-1, with D hard to call. Germline values: CDR1 MNHEY, CDR2 SVGEGT. This CDR3 is 13 amino acids long. The V and J ends lost 5 bases and 8 bases respectively, with 15 bases between them.

The table lists this clonotype with many counts. J is TRBJ2-1 and V is TRBV20-1; a weak D match, TRBD2 (6 bases). In germline, CDR1 is DFQATT, CDR2 SNEGSKA (reference sequence). The CDR3 is 15 residues long. Between the trimmed V and J ends, which lost 7 bases and 3 bases, there was a span of 19 bases. CDR3 DNA: TGCAGTGTTCTAGGGTTAGCGGAGTACTACAATGAGCAGTTCTTC. Its translation is CSVLGLAEYYNEQFF.

There are many counts of this clonotype. V gene TRBV2 combines with J gene TRBJ1-1; a weak D match, TRBD1 (5 bases). This CDR3 has 16 residues. V shed 1 base and J shed 4 bases, with 16 bases lying between them. Germline CDR1 and CDR2: SNHLY and FYNNEI. CDR3 nucleotide sequence: TGTGCCAGCAGTGAAGAGAGGGTGGGGCTCGGCACTGAAGCTTTCTTT. Translating gives CASSEERVGLGTEAFF.

The table lists this clonotype with many counts. This chain links TRBV28 with TRBJ2-5, with D hard to call. The germline gives CDR1 MDHEN, CDR2 SYDVKM. The CDR3 runs 11 residues. V lost 3 bases, J lost 6 bases, and 5 bases lay in between. The CDR3 spells CASSFQKTQYF. CDR3 nucleotide sequence: TGTGCCAGCAGTTTTCAAAAGACCCAGTACTTC. The variable domain in full, completed from reference TRBV28 and TRBJ2-5, reads DVKVTQSSRYLVKRTGEKVFLECVQDMDHENMFWYRQDPGLGLRLIYFSYDVKMKEKGDIPEGYSVSREKKERFSLILESASTNQTSMYLCASSFQKTQYFGPGTRLLVL.

This clonotype showed up many times. The rearrangement links TRBV7-3 to TRBJ2-1, with D perhaps TRBD1 (5 bases). The CDR3 totals 18 residues. Germline values: CDR1 SGHTA, CDR2 FQGTGA. Trimming removed 1 base from V and 2 bases from J, with 18 bases in between. The CDR3 here is CASSLIPGLGRPYNEQFF. DNA for the CDR3: TGTGCCAGCAGCTTAATTCCAGGGCTGGGTCGTCCCTACAATGAGCAGTTCTTC.

This clonotype was observed a handful of times. The V gene is TRBV30, the J gene TRBJ2-2; possibly TRBD2 for D (6 bases). This CDR3 is built from 13 residues. Germline-derived CDR1 and CDR2 are GTSNPN and SVGIG (reference sequence). The V end lost 4 bases, the J end lost 6 bases, and 12 bases lay between the germline ends. CDR3 DNA: TGTGCCTGGACTCCGTCGGGGGCCGGGGAGCTGTTTTTT. Translated: CAWTPSGAGELFF.

This clonotype was recorded at least ten times. The chain links TRBV11-2 to TRBJ2-5; perhaps TRBD1 as D (6 bases). The V end lost 0 bases, the J end lost 4 bases, and 12 bases lay between the germline ends. The germline V gene encodes CDR1 SGHAT and CDR2 FQNNGV. The CDR3 extends over 15 amino acids. CDR3 sequence (DNA): TGTGCCAGCAGCTTAGAGTGGCAGGGGATAGAGACCCAGTACTTC. This sequence encodes CASSLEWQGIETQYF.

This clonotype has just a few counts. The chain links TRBV20-1 to TRBJ1-2; D is unclear. Trimming removed 6 bases from V and 1 base from J, with 9 bases in between. Germline-derived CDR1 and CDR2 are DFQATT and SNEGSKA (reference sequence). There are 12 residues in the CDR3. For the CDR3, the DNA is TGCAGTGCCATGGGCGTTAACTATGGCTACACCTTC. This encodes CSAMGVNYGYTF.

This clonotype turned up a few times. The junction departs from germline at one end; a sequencing error may be responsible. V and J are TRBV7-2 and TRBJ2-7; possible D gene TRBD2, 6 bases. The CDR3 covers 13 residues. Looked up from germline, CDR1 is SGHTA and CDR2 is FQGNSA. The CDR3 sequence: CAGSAGLHYEQYF. CDR3 DNA sequence: TGTGCCGGCAGCGCGGGGCTACACTACGAGCAGTACTTC. Looking up the rest from reference TRBV7-2 and TRBJ2-7 gives the full variable domain: GAGVSQSPSNKVTEKGKDVELRCDPISGHTALYWYRQSLGQGLEFLIYFQGNSAPDKSGLPSDRFSAERTGGSVSTLTIQRTQQEDSAVYLCAGSAGLHYEQYFGPGTRLTVT.

This clonotype has a handful of counts. The chain uses TRBV24-1 and TRBJ1-2, with D hard to call. The V gene's germline CDR1 is KGHDR and CDR2 SFDVKD. The CDR3 is 12 residues long. V was clipped by 0 bases and J by 6 bases, with 4 bases between them. The CDR3 loop is CATSDLRNGYTF. CDR3 in DNA: TGTGCCACCAGTGATTTGAGGAATGGCTACACCTTC.

The chain recombines TRBV10-3 with TRBJ2-1; 9 bases agree with TRBD2. Trimming cost V 11 bases and J 8 bases; bases outside gene matches: 10. Germline CDR1 reads ENHRY; CDR2 reads SYGVKD. The CDR3 covers 13 residues. CDR3 DNA: TGTGCCCTCCGTAGCGGGAGAAGCGATGAGCAGTTCTTC. Translating it yields CALRSGRSDEQFF.

This clonotype was recorded many times. The CDR3 sequence is CSARSSGSLSYEQYF. CDR3 nucleotide sequence: TGCAGTGCTAGGTCCAGCGGGAGCCTCTCCTACGAGCAGTACTTC. The V call is TRBV20-1, the J call TRBJ2-7; TRBD2 matches at 8 bases. This CDR3 contains 15 residues. CDR1 DFQATT and CDR2 SNEGSKA come from the germline V gene (reference sequence). Losses at the gene ends were 3 bases for V and 0 bases for J; bases not matched to a gene: 7.

This clonotype showed up many times. This chain links TRBV11-2 with TRBJ2-7, with 14 bases fitting TRBD2. The CDR3 spans 16 residues. Trimming cost V 5 bases and J 5 bases; bases outside gene matches: 8. Germline V gene lookup returns CDR1 SGHAT and CDR2 FQNNGV. As DNA, the CDR3 is TGTGCCAGCAGCCTAAGACTAGCGGGAGGGTCGAACGAGCAGTACTTC. This gives the protein CASSLRLAGGSNEQYF.

This clonotype was counted many times. V usage is TRBV28 and J usage is TRBJ2-1; 9 nucleotides agree with TRBD1. The CDR3 has 15 residues. The germline V gene has CDR1 MDHEN and CDR2 SYDVKM. The V and J ends lost 10 bases and 6 bases, in that order; junction bases with no gene match: 13. The chain's CDR3 is CATLETGQGINEQFF. Here the CDR3 DNA reads TGTGCCACACTGGAAACGGGACAGGGAATCAATGAGCAGTTCTTC. The whole variable domain, remainder taken from reference TRBV28 and TRBJ2-1, is DVKVTQSSRYLVKRTGEKVFLECVQDMDHENMFWYRQDPGLGLRLIYFSYDVKMKEKGDIPEGYSVSREKKERFSLILESASTNQTSMYLCATLETGQGINEQFFGPGTRLTVL.